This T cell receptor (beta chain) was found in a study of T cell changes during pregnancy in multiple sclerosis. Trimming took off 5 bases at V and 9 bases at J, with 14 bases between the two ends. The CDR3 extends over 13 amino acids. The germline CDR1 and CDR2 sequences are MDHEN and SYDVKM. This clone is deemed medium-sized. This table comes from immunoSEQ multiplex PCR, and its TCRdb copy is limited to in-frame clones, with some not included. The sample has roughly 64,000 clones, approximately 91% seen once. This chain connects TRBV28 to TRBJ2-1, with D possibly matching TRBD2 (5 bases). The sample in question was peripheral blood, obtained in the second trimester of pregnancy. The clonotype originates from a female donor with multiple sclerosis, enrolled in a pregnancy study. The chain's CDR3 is CASSPAPGSEQFF. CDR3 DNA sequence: TGTGCCAGCAGTCCGGCCCCGGGATCTGAGCAGTTCTTC.